This T cell receptor beta chain was sequenced during a study of OX40 agonist ivuxolimab in advanced cancers. Across the whole study: Treatment of patients was with ivuxolimab, an agonistic anti-OX40 (CD134) antibody.

The CDR3 spans 15 residues. Germline V lookup: CDR1 KGHSH, CDR2 LQKENI. V was pared by 6 bases and J by 0 bases, with 5 bases of the junction left unmatched. Details on this clone: Its matching antigen is unknown.

Whole-study results and caveats: At 0.1-3.0 mg/kg, partial responders had clonal expansion among the lowest observed.

The protocol was immunoSEQ multiplex PCR, while the TCRdb copy is restricted to in-frame clones and leaves out a portion. The sample holds about 94,000 clones, about nine tenths seen once. Sequenced here: CD4+ or CD8+ T cells sorted from blood, sampled in a trial of the OX40 agonist ivuxolimab. This receptor was taken from an adult with an advanced solid tumor such as melanoma, head and neck, liver or kidney cancer. The V call is TRBV18, the J call TRBJ1-3, with 7 bases aligning to TRBD1. CDR3 bases: TGTGCCAGCTCGCCAGGGACAGCCTCTGGAAACACCATATATTTT. Its translation: CASSPGTASGNTIYF.